The subject of this entry is one TCR beta chain. This sample was included in a study of metastatic and nonmetastatic thyroid tumors. Study-wide background: Repertoires of blood and of tissue (tumor or nodule) from malignant and benign thyroid patients were compared.

Patients were all untreated before their thyroid surgery. TCRdb re-called the PCR reads with MiXCR. Of tens of thousands of clones listed, about 33% are singletons. The CDR3 has 16 residues. V lost 0 bases, J lost 5 bases, and 14 bases lay in between. CDR1 is SGDLS, CDR2 YYNGEE, per germline. Sequences were obtained from tumor tissue. This TCR was sampled from a female donor with papillary thyroid cancer or a benign thyroid nodule (not recorded which). Some clones in this sample may be carry-over from other donors' samples. The V gene is TRBV9, the J gene TRBJ2-2; TRBD1 might be the D (6 bases). For the CDR3, the DNA is TGTGCCAGCAGCGTAGTTGGGACACGGATTACCGGGGAGCTGTTTTTT. It yields the protein CASSVVGTRITGELFF. The entire variable domain, with the rest obtained from reference TRBV9 and TRBJ2-2, is as follows: DSGVTQTPKHLITATGQRVTLRCSPRSGDLSVYWYQQSLDQGLQFLIQYYNGEERAKGNILERFSAQQFPDLHSELNLSSLELGDSALYFCASSVVGTRITGELFFGEGSRLTVL.